This TCR beta chain was found in a study of CD8+ T cells in alopecia areata. Isolation of CD4+ and CD8+ T cells from PBMCs was achieved by sorting. After isolation, RNA underwent reverse transcription to generate cDNA as the sequencing template. Clones were sequenced by immunoSEQ multiplex PCR, and TCRdb holds only the in-frame ones, with some missing. The sample shows over 150,000 clones, approximately 60% of them seen only once. The sequence was obtained from a human donor in good health. Source material: CD8+ T cells sorted from blood.

CDR3 residues: CASRDRLNTEAFF. The CDR3, as DNA: TGTGCCAGCAGAGACAGGCTGAACACTGAAGCTTTCTTT. The chain is built from TRBV6-1 and TRBJ1-1, with D tentatively TRBD1 (6 bases). This CDR3 region has 13 residues. Trimming stripped 6 bases from V and 0 bases from J, with 8 bases between. The V gene's germline CDR1 is MNHNS and CDR2 SASEGT.